One sample yielded the 17 T cell receptor beta chains listed below, sequenced in a study of OX40 agonist ivuxolimab in advanced cancers. Assay: immunoSEQ multiplex PCR; the TCRdb copy retains only in-frame clones and omits some. The sample holds tens of thousands of clones; over 75% are singletons and the top ten take approximately 0.91%. Sequencing was performed on CD4+ or CD8+ T cells sorted from blood, taken in a trial of the OX40 agonist ivuxolimab. Receptors originate from an adult with an advanced solid tumor such as melanoma, head and neck, liver or kidney cancer.

V gene TRBV11-3 combines with J gene TRBJ2-7; 10 nucleotides match TRBD1. Germline assignment: CDR1 SGHNT and CDR2 YENEEA. The CDR3 extends over 16 amino acids. V shed 0 bases, J shed 8 bases, and the junction held 10 bases outside the gene matches. CDR3 nucleotides: TGTGCCAGCAGCTTAGACCCGGGACAGGGGTTACGAAAGCAGTACTTC. Translation gives CASSLDPGQGLRKQYF. The full variable domain, in which reference TRBV11-3 and TRBJ2-7 provide the parts outside the CDR3, is EAGVVQSPRYKIIEKKQPVAFWCNPISGHNTLYWYLQNLGQGPELLIRYENEEAVDDSQLPKDRFSAERLKGVDSTLKIQPAELGDSAVYLCASSLDPGQGLRKQYFGPGTRLTVT.

This clone showed up just a few times. The chain uses TRBV18 and TRBJ2-2; D unclear. Looked up from germline, CDR1 is KGHSH and CDR2 is LQKENI. V lost 0 bases and J lost 6, with 2 bases in between. The CDR3 contains 12 residues. CDR3 residues: CASSPPPGELFF. As DNA, the CDR3 is TGTGCCAGCTCACCACCCCCCGGGGAGCTGTTTTTT.

V is TRBV14 and J is TRBJ2-7; 7 bases are a match to TRBD1. Germline V gene sequence: CDR1 SGHDN, CDR2 FVKESK. The length of the CDR3 is 14 residues. Trimming took 0 bases from V and 5 from J; bases not matched to a gene: 4. The CDR3 DNA is TGTGCCAGCAGCCAAGATTGGACAGGCGACGAGCAGTACTTC. This translates into CASSQDWTGDEQYF.

CDR3 region: CASGPLAGGGNIQYF. The DNA of the CDR3 is TGTGCTAGTGGCCCACTAGCGGGAGGGGGAAACATTCAGTACTTC. The chain employs TRBV12-5 and TRBJ2-4; 13 bases are shared with TRBD2. The CDR3 loop spans 15 amino acids. Germline V gene sequence: CDR1 LGHNT, CDR2 FRNRAP. V gave up 6 bases and J gave up 6 bases; unmatched junction bases: 5. Together with reference TRBV12-5 and TRBJ2-4, the CDR3 gives the full variable domain: DARVTQTPRHKVTEMGQEVTMRCQPILGHNTVFWYRQTMMQGLELLAYFRNRAPLDDSGMPKDRFSAEMPDATLATLKIQPSEPRDSAVYFCASGPLAGGGNIQYFGAGTRLSVL.

The genes are TRBV4-1 and TRBJ2-5, with D possibly being TRBD1 (6 bases). Trimming stripped 3 bases from V and 1 base from J, with 15 bases between. The CDR3 sequence is 16 residues long. Germline CDR1 and CDR2: MGHRA and YSYEKL. The CDR3 spells CASSQNPGTLQETQYF. The CDR3 DNA follows: TGCGCCAGCAGCCAGAACCCTGGGACACTCCAAGAGACCCAGTACTTC.

The V gene is TRBV28, the J gene TRBJ1-1; the D is unclear. Germline V CDR1 and CDR2: MDHEN, SYDVKM. CDR3 length equals 13 residues. Trimming removed 3 bases from V and 0 bases from J, with 5 bases in between. The CDR3 DNA follows: TGTGCCAGCAGTTTCTCCCTGAACACTGAAGCTTTCTTT. Protein sequence: CASSFSLNTEAFF.

This chain uses TRBV18 with TRBJ2-3, with D maybe TRBD1 (5 bases). Trimming removed 3 bases from V and 5 bases from J, with 15 bases in between. The CDR3 extends over 15 amino acids. Germline V gene sequence: CDR1 KGHSH, CDR2 LQKENI. In DNA, the CDR3 is TGTGCCAGCTCACCGGCAGGGTATGTTGGAGATACGCAGTATTTT. Its protein is CASSPAGYVGDTQYF.

The chain carries TRBV10-1 and TRBJ2-3; D is perhaps TRBD2 (6 bases). The ends were cut back, 4 bases at V and 11 bases at J, with 10 bases in the middle. Germline V gene sequence: CDR1 WNHNN, CDR2 SYGVQD (reference sequence). The CDR3 extends over 11 amino acids. The CDR3 sequence: CASSASAEQYF. CDR3 coding DNA: TGCGCCAGCAGTGCTAGCGCCGAGCAGTATTTT.

The chain employs TRBV6-4 and TRBJ2-3; D not resolved. Looked up from germline, CDR1 is MRHNA and CDR2 is SNTAGT. Trimming cost V 5 bases and J 3 bases, with 9 bases left between them. The CDR3 contains 13 residues. The chain's CDR3 is CASSTTDTDTQYF. CDR3 nucleotide sequence: TGTGCCAGCAGTACCACAGATACAGATACGCAGTATTTT.

The rearrangement links TRBV29-1 to TRBJ2-3; D might be TRBD2 (6 bases). The V and J ends lost 3 bases and 1 base respectively, with 11 bases between them. The CDR3 is 14 residues long. Germline V CDR1 and CDR2: SQVTM, ANQGSEA. DNA of the CDR3: TGCAGCGTTGACCGGGGACTCGGCACAGATACGCAGTATTTT. This translates into CSVDRGLGTDTQYF.

The chain couples TRBV30 to TRBJ1-2; D call uncertain. The CDR3 has 11 amino acids. Trimming took off 4 bases at V and 2 bases at J, with 5 bases between the two ends. Germline V gene sequence: CDR1 GTSNPN, CDR2 SVGIG (reference sequence). This CDR3 is CAWKENYGYTF. The CDR3, as DNA: TGTGCCTGGAAGGAAAACTATGGCTACACCTTC.

The chain links TRBV7-9 to TRBJ1-3; 8 nucleotides line up with TRBD1. This CDR3 region has 15 residues. V was pared by 5 bases and J by 1 base, with 4 bases of the junction left unmatched. Germline V gene sequence: CDR1 SEHNR, CDR2 FQNEAQ (reference sequence). The CDR3 sequence: CASSTQGASGNTIYF. Written as DNA, the CDR3 is TGTGCCAGCAGCACGCAGGGGGCGTCTGGAAACACCATATATTTT.

V gene TRBV19 combines with J gene TRBJ1-6; TRBD1 matches 8 bases. In germline, CDR1 is LNHDA, CDR2 SQIVND (reference sequence). The CDR3 contains 17 residues. Unmatched junction bases numbered 8, after V lost 5 bases and J lost 2 bases. The CDR3 reads CASSSAGTGAYNSPLHF. The CDR3 nucleotides are TGTGCCAGTAGTTCAGCCGGGACAGGTGCCTATAATTCACCCCTCCACTTT.

The chain carries TRBV5-1 and TRBJ2-5; D possibly corresponds to TRBD1 (6 bases). This CDR3 contains 14 residues. In germline, CDR1 is SGHRS, CDR2 YFSETQ. The ends were cut back, 0 bases at V and 3 bases at J, with 9 bases in the middle. Here the CDR3 reads CASSLGWTEETQYF. In nucleotides, the CDR3 is TGCGCCAGCAGCTTGGGATGGACAGAAGAGACCCAGTACTTC.

The rearrangement joins TRBV7-8 to TRBJ2-7; 11 nucleotides match TRBD2. The CDR3 has 15 amino acids. CDR1 is SGHVS and CDR2 is FQNEAQ in the germline V gene. The trim removed 2 bases at V and 7 bases at J, leaving 7 bases unmatched. CDR3 sequence: CASSLTSGSLLEQYF. CDR3 nucleotide sequence: TGTGCCAGCAGCTTAACTAGCGGGAGCCTCCTGGAGCAGTACTTC.

V gene TRBV9 combines with J gene TRBJ2-1; TRBD2 aligns across 10 bases. The CDR3 consists of 17 residues. Germline V CDR1 and CDR2: SGDLS, YYNGEE. V lost 3 bases and J lost 0; bases outside the gene matches: 6. In DNA form, the CDR3 reads TGTGCCAGCAGCGCCGGTAGCGGGAGGAGCTCCTACAATGAGCAGTTCTTC. Protein product: CASSAGSGRSSYNEQFF.

V gene TRBV2 combines with J gene TRBJ2-7; D might be TRBD1 (5 bases). This CDR3 spans 14 amino acids. V was clipped by 4 bases and J by 2 bases, with 12 bases between them. Germline values: CDR1 SNHLY, CDR2 FYNNEI. The chain's CDR3 is CASSGDSVPYEQYF. CDR3 sequence (DNA): TGTGCCAGCAGTGGCGACAGTGTACCCTACGAGCAGTACTTC.